A single sample is the source of the 32 T cell receptor beta chains below, sequenced in a study of T-cell reconstitution after alpha-beta-depleted transplantation in children. Unique molecular identifiers featured in how the TCRbeta library was prepared. A single record per CDR3 protein comes from TCRdb applying MiXCR to the PCR reads. The data contain about 980,000 distinct CDR3 sequences, roughly 29% of them singletons. The sample consisted of PBMCs, mostly from graft donor cells, taken 360 days after TCRalphabeta/CD19-depleted stem cell transplant. The receptors shown here come from a boy in the first two years of life who had a stem cell transplant for SCID, so the T cells may come from the graft donor.

This clonotype was counted many times. One junction end does not reproduce the germline sequence, and a read error may be involved. V usage is TRBV28 and J usage is TRBJ2-1; no clear D gene. Germline V gene sequence: CDR1 MDHEN, CDR2 SYDVKM. The CDR3 is 11 amino acids. The CDR3 loop is CASSLWNDQFF. In DNA, the CDR3 is TGTGCCAGCAGTTTATGGAATGATCAGTTCTTC.

There are a few counts of this clonotype. A read error may account for a junction end that differs from germline. The rearrangement uses TRBV5-6 and TRBJ2-3; 7 bases fit TRBD1. Germline CDR1 is SGHDT and CDR2 is YYEEEE. The CDR3 is 12 amino acids. This chain's CDR3 is CASSLGGTVALF. CDR3 in DNA: TGTGCCAGCAGCTTGGGGGGGACAGTGGCCCTTTTT.

Comments on this clonotype: Its ends do not fully match the called genes, so a read error is possible. The rearrangement joins TRBV2 to TRBJ1-2; a possible D gene is TRBD1 (6 bases). Germline-derived CDR1 and CDR2 are SNHLY and FYNNEI. The CDR3 loop spans 14 amino acids. Here the CDR3 reads CASSEDRSPGGYTF. Written as DNA, the CDR3 is TGTGCCAGCAGCGAAGACAGGTCCCCGGGCGGCTACACCTTC.

The V and J genes are TRBV5-1 and TRBJ2-1; tentatively, D is TRBD1 (5 bases). Trimming cost V 3 bases and J 1 base, with 20 bases left between them. The germline V gene has CDR1 SGHRS and CDR2 YFSETQ. The CDR3 consists of 18 residues. The CDR3 reads CASSSVGGRGQSYNEQFF. The DNA of the CDR3 is TGCGCCAGCAGCTCGGTGGGTGGTAGGGGCCAATCCTACAATGAGCAGTTCTTC.

This clonotype was seen a few times. The J gene is TRBJ2-7, the V gene TRBV4-1; D remains unclear. V lost 2 bases to trimming and J lost 0 bases, with 5 bases between them. The CDR3 consists of 13 residues. Germline CDR1 reads MGHRA; CDR2 reads YSYEKL. The CDR3 sequence is CASSQSLSYEQYF. The CDR3 coding sequence is TGCGCCAGCAGCCAAAGTCTCTCCTACGAGCAGTACTTC.

The chain links TRBV2 to TRBJ1-1; D possibly corresponds to TRBD1 (6 bases). There are 14 residues in the CDR3. CDR1 is SNHLY, CDR2 FYNNEI, per germline. V was cut by 7 bases and J by 5 bases, with 17 bases left in between. The CDR3, as DNA: TGTGCCAGCACCCAAAGCCGGACAGCAACTGAAGCTTTCTTT. Protein product: CASTQSRTATEAFF.

In DNA, the CDR3 is TGTGCCAGCAGCTTGGACTCGGGGGACACTGAAGCTTTCTTT. Encoded protein: CASSLDSGDTEAFF. V is TRBV5-5 and J is TRBJ1-1, with D possibly TRBD1 on 5 matching bases. V lost 0 bases and J lost 3, with 9 bases in between. This CDR3 is 14 amino acids long. CDR1 and CDR2 from the germline V gene are SGHKS and YYEKEE (reference sequence).

The chain couples TRBV2 to TRBJ2-7; no firm D call. Trimming stripped 2 bases from V and 5 bases from J, with 4 bases between. This CDR3 contains 11 residues. Per the germline V gene, CDR1 is SNHLY and CDR2 is FYNNEI. The CDR3: CASSEFHEQYF. In DNA form, the CDR3 reads TGTGCCAGCAGTGAATTCCACGAGCAGTACTTC.

The chain recombines TRBV4-1 with TRBJ2-7; TRBD1 matches 11 bases. Germline V CDR1 and CDR2: MGHRA, YSYEKL. This CDR3 is built from 16 residues. J gave up 2 bases and V 4 bases, and 7 bases lay outside the gene matches. CDR3 in DNA: TGCGCCAGCAGCCCCTACATGGGACAGGGGGCCTACGAGCAGTACTTC. Amino acids: CASSPYMGQGAYEQYF.

The table lists this clonotype with a few counts. The V and J genes are TRBV5-1 and TRBJ2-5, with D possibly being TRBD2 (6 bases). CDR3 size: 16 residues. Germline-derived CDR1 and CDR2 are SGHRS and YFSETQ. V dropped 3 bases and J dropped 0 bases, with 15 bases sitting between them. CDR3 loop: CASSWDGGANQETQYF. As DNA, the CDR3 is TGCGCCAGCAGCTGGGACGGCGGGGCAAACCAAGAGACCCAGTACTTC.

This clonotype was seen a handful of times. The chain employs TRBV5-5 and TRBJ2-1; 7 nucleotides agree with TRBD1. CDR1 is SGHKS, CDR2 YYEKEE, per germline (reference sequence). There are 17 residues in the CDR3. Trimming took 1 base from V and 2 from J; bases not matched to a gene: 9. CDR3 in DNA: TGTGCCAGCAGCTTGCCCCGACAGGGTGCAGCCTACAATGAGCAGTTCTTC. This gives the protein CASSLPRQGAAYNEQFF.

The chain combines TRBV14 with TRBJ2-3; 8 nucleotides line up with TRBD2. Germline-derived CDR1 and CDR2 are SGHDN and FVKESK. The CDR3 runs 15 residues. The V segment lost 4 bases and the J segment 4 bases; nucleotides outside the gene matches: 7. The CDR3: CASSPRGVLSDTQYF. DNA of the CDR3: TGTGCCAGCAGCCCGCGGGGGGTCCTTTCAGATACGCAGTATTTT. Based on the CDR3 plus reference TRBV14 and TRBJ2-3, the full variable domain is EAGVTQFPSHSVIEKGQTVTLRCDPISGHDNLYWYRRVMGKEIKFLLHFVKESKQDESGMPNNRFLAERTGGTYSTLKVQPAELEDSGVYFCASSPRGVLSDTQYFGPGTRLTVL.

The chain combines TRBV29-1 with TRBJ2-3, with 10 bases lining up with TRBD2. The CDR3 loop spans 18 amino acids. Trimming at V came to 1 base and at J to 1 base, leaving 11 bases not matched to a gene. Looked up from germline, CDR1 is SQVTM and CDR2 is ANQGSEA. CDR3 sequence reads: CSVEGPRSGGARTDTQYF. The CDR3 DNA is TGCAGCGTTGAAGGCCCTCGGAGCGGGGGGGCTCGCACAGATACGCAGTATTTT.

A few counts support this clonotype. The chain couples TRBV7-7 to TRBJ2-1; 7 bases fit TRBD2. Trimming cost V 11 bases and J 1 base; bases outside gene matches: 11. Germline V gene lookup returns CDR1 SSHAT and CDR2 FNYEAQ (reference sequence). This CDR3 has 15 residues. The CDR3 here is CALSTGTTSYNEQFF. The DNA of the CDR3 is TGTGCCCTTTCCACCGGGACTACATCCTACAATGAGCAGTTCTTC. Variable domain in full (rest from reference TRBV7-7 and TRBJ2-1): GAGVSQSPRYKVTKRGQDVTLRCDPISSHATLYWYQQALGQGPEFLTYFNYEAQPDKSGLPSDRFSAERPEGSISTLTIQRTEQRDSAMYRCALSTGTTSYNEQFFGPGTRLTVL.

The CDR3 region has the DNA TGCAGTGCTAGACCCGGACTAGTAAGGGAGACCCAGTACTTC. Protein: CSARPGLVRETQYF. The chain has TRBV20-1 and TRBJ2-5; 7 nucleotides line up with TRBD2. The V and J ends lost 2 bases and 5 bases, in that order; junction bases with no gene match: 8. CDR3 length: 14 residues. Germline-derived CDR1 and CDR2 are DFQATT and SNEGSKA (reference sequence).

The chain recombines TRBV12-3 or TRBV12-4 with TRBJ2-7; maybe TRBD1 (7 bases). The CDR3 loop spans 14 amino acids. Trimming shortened V by 6 bases and J by 4 bases, and 16 bases separated the two germline ends. The CDR3 bases are TGTGCCAGCAGCTCTACAGGGGACTCTTACGAGCAGTACTTC. The encoded protein is CASSSTGDSYEQYF.

The genes are TRBV2 and TRBJ2-5, with 9 bases identical to TRBD2. Germline CDR1 and CDR2: SNHLY and FYNNEI. The CDR3 is made up of 15 amino acids. Trimming took 8 bases from V and 2 from J; bases not matched to a gene: 9. CDR3: CASHPGTSLQETQYF. The CDR3 nucleotides are TGTGCCAGCCATCCTGGGACTAGCCTTCAAGAGACCCAGTACTTC.

The J gene is TRBJ2-7, the V gene TRBV12-3 or TRBV12-4; TRBD1 aligns across 7 bases. CDR3 size: 14 residues. After removal of 6 bases from V and 5 bases from J, the junction contained 10 bases not matched to a gene. CDR3 coding DNA: TGTGCCAGCAGCCCCCTCAGGGGGATCGACGAGCAGTACTTC. It translates to CASSPLRGIDEQYF.

V is TRBV4-2 and J is TRBJ2-1; no firm D call. This CDR3 contains 14 residues. The germline V and J ends were trimmed by 0 bases and 7 bases, with 10 bases remaining between them. Germline V gene lookup returns CDR1 LGHNA and CDR2 YNFKEQ. The CDR3 reads CASSQDLAANEQFF. Written as DNA, the CDR3 is TGTGCCAGCAGCCAAGATCTGGCGGCTAATGAGCAGTTCTTC.

The genes are TRBV5-5 and TRBJ2-4, with D hard to call. Germline lookup yields CDR1 SGHKS and CDR2 YYEKEE (reference sequence). Trimming took off 4 bases at V and 0 bases at J, with 11 bases between the two ends. The CDR3 consists of 15 residues. The chain's CDR3 is CASSDPGLAKNIQYF. CDR3 DNA: TGTGCCAGCAGCGACCCCGGGCTAGCCAAAAACATTCAGTACTTC.

The chain employs TRBV10-3 and TRBJ2-7; 15 bases map to TRBD2. Per the germline V gene, CDR1 is ENHRY and CDR2 is SYGVKD. J was trimmed by 0 bases and V by 11 bases; bases with no gene match: 14. This CDR3 is built from 18 residues. The CDR3 sequence: CAPGHPRTSGGASYEQYF. As DNA, the CDR3 is TGTGCCCCAGGGCACCCCCGGACTAGCGGGGGGGCCTCCTACGAGCAGTACTTC.

This clonotype appeared many times. The chain carries TRBV12-3 or TRBV12-4 and TRBJ2-6; the D gene is possibly TRBD2 (5 bases). The CDR3 totals 15 residues. Trimming removed 6 bases at V and 0 bases at J, with 9 bases between. CDR3 nucleotide sequence: TGTGCCAGCAGGAGACGGGGCTCTGGGGCCAACGTCCTGACTTTC. Protein: CASRRRGSGANVLTF.

The chain is built from TRBV4-1 and TRBJ2-1; 11 positions match TRBD2. After removal of 2 bases from V and 4 bases from J, the junction contained 7 bases not matched to a gene. CDR1 is MGHRA, CDR2 YSYEKL, per germline. The CDR3 sequence is 17 residues long. As DNA, the CDR3 is TGCGCCAGCAGCCAACCAATGACTAGCGGGGTATACAATGAGCAGTTCTTC. This codes for CASSQPMTSGVYNEQFF.

The chain has TRBV4-1 and TRBJ2-5; perhaps D is TRBD1 or TRBD2 (5 bases each). Germline lookup yields CDR1 MGHRA and CDR2 YSYEKL. Deletions cut 4 bases from V and 5 bases from J, with 26 bases between. This CDR3 comprises 18 residues. CDR3 sequence reads: CASSRGKTTVIKGETQYF. CDR3 bases: TGCGCCAGCAGCCGTGGCAAGACTACCGTCATCAAGGGGGAGACCCAGTACTTC.

This chain connects TRBV5-4 to TRBJ2-1, with D perhaps matching TRBD1 or TRBD2 (5 bases each). The CDR3 runs 17 residues. V was trimmed by 4 bases and J by 4 bases, leaving 21 bases between them. Looked up from germline, CDR1 is SGHNT and CDR2 is YYREEE (reference sequence). The CDR3 bases are TGTGCCAGCAGCCCTCCCCAAAACCGGGACGGGTACAATGAGCAGTTCTTC. It yields the protein CASSPPQNRDGYNEQFF.

A few counts support this clonotype. This chain joins TRBV5-5 and TRBJ1-3, with D unresolved. V lost 4 bases to trimming and J lost 0 bases, with 11 bases between them. This CDR3 has 15 residues. Germline V gene data show CDR1 as SGHKS and CDR2 as YYEKEE (reference sequence). CDR3 sequence: CASSLEKASGNTIYF. CDR3 bases: TGTGCCAGCAGCCTAGAGAAGGCCTCTGGAAACACCATATATTTT.

This sequence joins TRBV6-1 and TRBJ2-2; 11 bases align to TRBD1. The CDR3 runs to 14 residues. The ends lost 6 bases at V and 10 bases at J; junction bases unmatched: 7. CDR1 MNHNS and CDR2 SASEGT come from the germline V gene. The CDR3 DNA reads as TGTGCCAGCAGCCGGGGGACAGGGGGGGCGGAGCTGTTTTTT. It specifies CASSRGTGGAELFF.

The chain recombines TRBV10-3 with TRBJ1-1; TRBD1 might be the D (5 bases). The germline V and J ends were trimmed by 11 bases and 0 bases, with 13 bases remaining between them. The germline V gene has CDR1 ENHRY and CDR2 SYGVKD. The CDR3 covers 13 residues. The DNA of the CDR3 is TGTGCCTCCAGGGAGAATTTGAACACTGAAGCTTTCTTT. Its protein product is CASRENLNTEAFF.

This clonotype has just a few counts. The CDR3: CASSEADNAPSPSRETQYF. In DNA, the CDR3 is TGTGCCAGCAGTGAAGCGGATAATGCCCCTAGCCCGTCCCGAGAGACCCAGTACTTC. The chain is built from TRBV2 and TRBJ2-5; D is possibly TRBD2 (5 bases). The CDR3 is 19 residues long. Looked up from germline, CDR1 is SNHLY and CDR2 is FYNNEI. Trimming pared 0 bases from V and 4 bases from J, leaving 24 bases between.

This clonotype was detected only a few times. The gene calls are TRBV6-5 and TRBJ1-1; 10 positions match TRBD1. The CDR3 is 16 residues long. J gave up 5 bases and V 4 bases, and 10 bases lay outside the gene matches. Germline CDR1 and CDR2: MNHEY and SVGAGI. The CDR3 here is CASSFQGTGVWTEAFF. CDR3 sequence (DNA): TGTGCCAGCAGTTTCCAGGGGACAGGGGTATGGACTGAAGCTTTCTTT.

The CDR3 protein is CASSSAQTGLMNTEAFF. CDR3 in DNA: TGTGCCAGCAGCTCCGCCCAGACAGGGCTCATGAACACTGAAGCTTTCTTT. This rearrangement joins TRBV12-3 or TRBV12-4 to TRBJ1-1; 7 bases are a match to TRBD1. Trimming cost V 6 bases and J 0 bases; bases outside gene matches: 13. This CDR3 is 17 amino acids long.

V gene TRBV5-1 combines with J gene TRBJ2-7; D perhaps matches TRBD1 (6 bases). With 3 bases removed from V and 7 bases from J, the gap between germline ends came to 11 bases. The CDR3 loop spans 12 amino acids. Germline loops: CDR1 SGHRS, CDR2 YFSETQ. CDR3 in amino acids: CASSSYREEQYF. In nucleotides, the CDR3 is TGCGCCAGCAGCTCCTACAGGGAAGAGCAGTACTTC. Drawing the rest from reference TRBV5-1 and TRBJ2-7, the complete variable domain is KAGVTQTPRYLIKTRGQQVTLSCSPISGHRSVSWYQQTPGQGLQFLFEYFSETQRNKGNFPGRFSGRQFSNSRSEMNVSTLELGDSALYLCASSSYREEQYFGPGTRLTVT.